This T cell receptor beta chain appears in the sequencing data of a study of B cell selection in AIRE deficiency. TCRdb's table, derived via immunoSEQ multiplex PCR, lists solely in-frame clones and lacks some. The table lists fewer than 30,000 clones, roughly 95% of them singletons. This CDR3 is 15 amino acids long. CD4+CD127+ cells were sorted as the conventional CD4 T cells. Material for sequencing was CD4+CD127+ conventional T cells sorted from PBMCs. The TCR comes from a human donor in good health. This sequence joins TRBV12-2 and TRBJ2-5; the table's D call TRBD2 went unverified against the DNA. TRBV12-2 constitutes a pseudogene. The CDR3 here is CASRLVCRSGETQYF. The CDR3 DNA sequence: TGTGCAAGTCGCCTTGTCTGTAGGAGCGGAGAGACCCAGTACTTC.